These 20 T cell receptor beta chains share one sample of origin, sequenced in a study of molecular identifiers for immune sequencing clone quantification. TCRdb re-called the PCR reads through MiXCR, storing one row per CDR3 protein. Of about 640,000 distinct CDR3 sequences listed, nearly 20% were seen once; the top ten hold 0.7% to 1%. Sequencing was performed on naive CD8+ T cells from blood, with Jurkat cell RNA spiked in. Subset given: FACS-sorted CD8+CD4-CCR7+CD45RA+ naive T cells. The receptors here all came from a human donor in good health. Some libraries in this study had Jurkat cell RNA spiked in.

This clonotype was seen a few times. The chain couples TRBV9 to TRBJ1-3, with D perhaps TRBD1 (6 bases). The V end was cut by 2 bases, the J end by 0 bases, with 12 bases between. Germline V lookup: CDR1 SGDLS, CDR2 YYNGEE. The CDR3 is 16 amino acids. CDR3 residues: CASSVYHRDSGNTIYF. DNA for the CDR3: TGTGCCAGCAGCGTCTACCACAGGGACTCTGGAAACACCATATATTTT. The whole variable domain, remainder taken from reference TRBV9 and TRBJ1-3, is DSGVTQTPKHLITATGQRVTLRCSPRSGDLSVYWYQQSLDQGLQFLIQYYNGEERAKGNILERFSAQQFPDLHSELNLSSLELGDSALYFCASSVYHRDSGNTIYFGEGSWLTVV.

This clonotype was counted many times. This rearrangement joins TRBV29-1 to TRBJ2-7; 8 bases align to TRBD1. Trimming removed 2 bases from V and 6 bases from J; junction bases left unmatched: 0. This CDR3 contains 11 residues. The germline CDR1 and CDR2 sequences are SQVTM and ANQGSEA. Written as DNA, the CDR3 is TGCAGCGTTGAACAGGGGGCCGAGCAGTACTTC. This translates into CSVEQGAEQYF.

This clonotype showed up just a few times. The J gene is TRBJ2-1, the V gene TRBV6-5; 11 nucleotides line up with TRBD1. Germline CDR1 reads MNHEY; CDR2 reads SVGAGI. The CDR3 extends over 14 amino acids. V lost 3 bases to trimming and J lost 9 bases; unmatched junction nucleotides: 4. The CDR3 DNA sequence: TGTGCCAGCAGTTATGGACAGGGGGCGGGTGAGCAGTTCTTC. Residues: CASSYGQGAGEQFF.

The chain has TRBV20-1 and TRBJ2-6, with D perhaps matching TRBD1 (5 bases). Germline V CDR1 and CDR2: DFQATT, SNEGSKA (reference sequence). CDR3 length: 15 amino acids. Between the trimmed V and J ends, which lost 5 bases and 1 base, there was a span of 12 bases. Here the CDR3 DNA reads TGCAGTGCTCAAGAACAGGAATCTGGGGCCAACGTCCTGACTTTC. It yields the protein CSAQEQESGANVLTF.

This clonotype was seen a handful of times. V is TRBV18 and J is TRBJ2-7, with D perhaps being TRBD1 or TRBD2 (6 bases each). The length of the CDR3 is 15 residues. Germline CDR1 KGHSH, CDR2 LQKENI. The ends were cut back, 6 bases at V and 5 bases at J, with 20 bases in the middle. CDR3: CASSISGQGTHEQYF. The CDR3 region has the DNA TGTGCCAGCTCGATCAGCGGGCAGGGGACCCACGAGCAGTACTTC.

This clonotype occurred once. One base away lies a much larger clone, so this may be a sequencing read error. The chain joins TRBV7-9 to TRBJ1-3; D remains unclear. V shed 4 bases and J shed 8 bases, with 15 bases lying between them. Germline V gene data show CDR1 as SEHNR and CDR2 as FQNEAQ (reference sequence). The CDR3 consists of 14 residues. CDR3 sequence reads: CASSSSGSFDTIYF. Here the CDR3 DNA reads TGTGCCAGCAGCTCATCCGGGAGCTTCGACACCATATATTTT.

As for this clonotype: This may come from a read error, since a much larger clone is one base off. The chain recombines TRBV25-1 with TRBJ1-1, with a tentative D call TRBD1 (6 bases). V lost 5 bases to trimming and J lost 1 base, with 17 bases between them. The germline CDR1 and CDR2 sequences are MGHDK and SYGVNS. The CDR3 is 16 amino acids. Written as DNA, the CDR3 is TGTGCCAGCAGTAATTTCGGACGGGACACGAACACTGAAGCTTTCTTT. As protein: CASSNFGRDTNTEAFF.

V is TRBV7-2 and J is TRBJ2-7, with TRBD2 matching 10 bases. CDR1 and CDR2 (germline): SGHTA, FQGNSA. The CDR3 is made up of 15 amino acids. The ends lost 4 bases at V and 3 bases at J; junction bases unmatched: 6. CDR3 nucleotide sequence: TGTGCCAGCAGCTCCCCCAGCGGGAGGGACTACGAGCAGTACTTC. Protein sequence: CASSSPSGRDYEQYF.

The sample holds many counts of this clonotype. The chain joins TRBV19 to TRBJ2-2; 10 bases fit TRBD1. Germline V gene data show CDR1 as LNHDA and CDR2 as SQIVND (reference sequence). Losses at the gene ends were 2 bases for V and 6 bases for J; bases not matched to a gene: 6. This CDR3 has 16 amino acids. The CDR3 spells CASSIPDRGLPGELFF. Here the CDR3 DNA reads TGTGCCAGTAGTATACCCGACAGGGGGCTTCCCGGGGAGCTGTTTTTT.

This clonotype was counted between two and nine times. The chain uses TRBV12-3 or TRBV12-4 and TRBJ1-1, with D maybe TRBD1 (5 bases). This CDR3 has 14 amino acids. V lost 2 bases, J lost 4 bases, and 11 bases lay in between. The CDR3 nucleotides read TGTGCCAGCAGTTTAACAGGAGTGGGCACTGAAGCTTTCTTT. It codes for CASSLTGVGTEAFF.

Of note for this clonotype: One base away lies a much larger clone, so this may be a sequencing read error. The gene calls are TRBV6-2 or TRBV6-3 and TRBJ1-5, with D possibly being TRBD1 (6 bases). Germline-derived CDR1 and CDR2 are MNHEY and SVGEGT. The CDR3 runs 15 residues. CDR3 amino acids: CASSYSRGSNQPRHF. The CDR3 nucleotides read TGTGCCAGCAGTTACTCAAGGGGGAGCAATCAGCCCCGGCATTTT.

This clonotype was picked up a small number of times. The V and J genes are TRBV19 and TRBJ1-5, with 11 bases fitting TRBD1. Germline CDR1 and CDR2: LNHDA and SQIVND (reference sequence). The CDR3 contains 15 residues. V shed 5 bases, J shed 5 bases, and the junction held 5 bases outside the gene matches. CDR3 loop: CASSVPDRGHQPQHF. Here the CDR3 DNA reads TGTGCCAGTAGTGTGCCGGACAGGGGGCATCAGCCCCAGCATTTT.

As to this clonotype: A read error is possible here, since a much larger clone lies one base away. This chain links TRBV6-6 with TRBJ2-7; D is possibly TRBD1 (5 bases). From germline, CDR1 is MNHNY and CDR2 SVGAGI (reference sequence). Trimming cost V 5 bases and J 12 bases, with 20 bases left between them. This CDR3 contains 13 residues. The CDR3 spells CASSTQDSSKRYF. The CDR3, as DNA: TGTGCCAGCAGTACGCAAGACAGCTCCAAGCGGTACTTC.

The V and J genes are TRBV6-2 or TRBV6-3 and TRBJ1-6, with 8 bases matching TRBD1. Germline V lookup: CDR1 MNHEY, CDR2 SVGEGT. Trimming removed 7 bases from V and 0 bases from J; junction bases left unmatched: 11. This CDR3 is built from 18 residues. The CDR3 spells CASTPGTGPGSYNSPLHF. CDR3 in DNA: TGTGCCAGCACTCCCGGGACAGGCCCCGGCTCCTATAATTCACCCCTCCACTTT.

The chain's CDR3 is CASSRGSGELFF. The CDR3 DNA follows: TGTGCCAGCAGCCGGGGAAGCGGGGAGCTGTTTTTT. This rearrangement joins TRBV7-2 to TRBJ2-2; maybe TRBD2 (5 bases). The germline V and J ends were trimmed by 5 bases and 7 bases, with 8 bases remaining between them. Per germline, CDR1 SGHTA and CDR2 FQGNSA. The CDR3 runs 12 residues.

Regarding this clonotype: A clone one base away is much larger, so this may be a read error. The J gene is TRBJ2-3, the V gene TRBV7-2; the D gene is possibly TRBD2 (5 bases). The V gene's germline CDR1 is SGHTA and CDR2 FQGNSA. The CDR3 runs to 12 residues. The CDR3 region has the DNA TGTGCCAGCAGCTGGGGAGACGATACGCGGTATTTT. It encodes CASSWGDDTRYF.

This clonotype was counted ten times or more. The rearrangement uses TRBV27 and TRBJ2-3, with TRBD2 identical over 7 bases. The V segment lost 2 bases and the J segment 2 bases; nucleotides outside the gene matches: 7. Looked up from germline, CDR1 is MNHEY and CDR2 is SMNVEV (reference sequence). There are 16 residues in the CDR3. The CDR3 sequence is CASSLVWRELTDTQYF. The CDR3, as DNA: TGTGCCAGCAGTTTAGTCTGGCGGGAGCTCACAGATACGCAGTATTTT.

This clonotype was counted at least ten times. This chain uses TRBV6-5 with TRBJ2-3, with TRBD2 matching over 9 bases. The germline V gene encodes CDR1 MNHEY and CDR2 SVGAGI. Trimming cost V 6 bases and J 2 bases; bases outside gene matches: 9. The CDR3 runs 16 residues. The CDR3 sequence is CASRKASGAITDTQYF. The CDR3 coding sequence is TGTGCCAGCAGAAAAGCTAGCGGGGCCATCACAGATACGCAGTATTTT.

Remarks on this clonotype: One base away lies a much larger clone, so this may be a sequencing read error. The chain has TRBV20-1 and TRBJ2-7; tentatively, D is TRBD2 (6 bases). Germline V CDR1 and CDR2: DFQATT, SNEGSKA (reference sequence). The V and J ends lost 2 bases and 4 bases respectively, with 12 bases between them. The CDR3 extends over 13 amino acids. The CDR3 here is CSARSDGGYEQYF. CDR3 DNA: TGCAGTGCTAGATCTGACGGGGGTTACGAGCAGTACTTC.

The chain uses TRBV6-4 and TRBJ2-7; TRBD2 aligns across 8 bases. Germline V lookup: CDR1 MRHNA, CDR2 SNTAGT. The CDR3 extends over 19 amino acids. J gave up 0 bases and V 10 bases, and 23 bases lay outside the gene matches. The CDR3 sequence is CAIPATSGYQTPRSYEQYF. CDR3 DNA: TGTGCCATTCCGGCCACTAGCGGTTATCAAACCCCACGCTCCTACGAGCAGTACTTC.